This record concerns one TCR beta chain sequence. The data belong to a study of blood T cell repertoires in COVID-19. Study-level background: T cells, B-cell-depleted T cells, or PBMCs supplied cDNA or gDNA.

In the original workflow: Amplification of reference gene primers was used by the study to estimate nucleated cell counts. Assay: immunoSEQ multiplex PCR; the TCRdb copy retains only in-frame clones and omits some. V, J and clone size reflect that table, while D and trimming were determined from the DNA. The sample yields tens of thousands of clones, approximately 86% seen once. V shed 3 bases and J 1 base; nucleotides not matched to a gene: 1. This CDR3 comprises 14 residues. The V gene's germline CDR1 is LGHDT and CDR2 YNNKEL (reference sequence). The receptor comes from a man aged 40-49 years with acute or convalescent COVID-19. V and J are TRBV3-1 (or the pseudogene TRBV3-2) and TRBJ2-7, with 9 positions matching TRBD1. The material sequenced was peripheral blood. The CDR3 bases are TGTGCCAGCAGCCAGGGGACAGGGTCCTACGAGCAGTACTTC. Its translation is CASSQGTGSYEQYF.